Listed below are T cell receptor beta chains from one sample, sequenced in a study of blood T cell repertoires in COVID-19. TCRdb keeps only in-frame clones here, not all; method: immunoSEQ multiplex PCR. The sample lists more than 200,000 clones, about nine tenths seen once, with about 6% in the top ten. Specimen: PBMCs or T cells enriched from blood (not recorded which). These receptors were taken from a young woman with acute COVID-19. The CDR3 runs from the conserved cysteine through the conserved F or W. The D gene is left open where the match is weak. Clone size is given for some rows only: seen once, a few or many times, or a class if the clone is expanded.

size	D	V	J	CDR3	DNA
-	-	TRBV3-1/TRBV3-2	TRBJ1-1	CASSTRLSGQYPFF	TGTGCCAGCAGCACGAGACTCTCAGGACAGTACCCTTTCTTT
-	-	TRBV5-6	TRBJ1-6	CASSTGTYNSPLHF	TGTGCCAGCAGCACGGGGACATATAATTCACCCCTCCACTTT
-	-	TRBV27	TRBJ1-5	CASSLRRQPNQPQHF	TGTGCCAGCAGTTTACGTAGACAGCCCAATCAGCCCCAGCATTTT
-	TRBD1	TRBV28	TRBJ2-7	CASSFPRTGSEEQYF	TGTGCCAGCAGTTTCCCTCGGACAGGCTCGGAGGAGCAGTACTTC
once	-	TRBV19	TRBJ1-2	CASTTWGGDYGYTF	TGTGCCAGTACCACTTGGGGCGGTGACTATGGCTACACCTTC
-	TRBD1	TRBV15	TRBJ1-5	CATSRDPRTGAQHF	TGTGCCACCAGCAGAGATCCCCGGACAGGGGCCCAGCATTTT
-	TRBD1	TRBV5-4	TRBJ2-7	CASSRTGQFWREQYF	TGTGCCAGCAGCCGGACAGGGCAATTCTGGAGGGAGCAGTACTTC
once	TRBD2	TRBV2	TRBJ2-3	CASSGDYLGLAGSTDTQYF	TGTGCCAGCAGTGGGGACTACCTAGGACTAGCGGGGAGCACAGATACGCAGTATTTT
-	TRBD1	TRBV6-5	TRBJ1-6	CASSGTGDDSPLHF	TGTGCCAGCAGCGGGACAGGGGACGATTCACCCCTCCACTTT
-	-	TRBV27	TRBJ2-5	CASSDQGTWETQYF	TGTGCCAGCAGCGACCAGGGAACTTGGGAGACCCAGTACTTC
-	TRBD2	TRBV15	TRBJ2-3	CATSRNLGLAGGRTDTQYF	TGTGCCACCAGCAGAAATTTAGGACTAGCGGGGGGTCGCACAGATACGCAGTATTTT
-	TRBD1	TRBV29-1	TRBJ2-7	CSVLLGGTDEQYF	TGCAGCGTCCTCCTAGGGGGCACCGACGAGCAGTACTTC
-	TRBD1	TRBV30	TRBJ2-7	CAWSWDRANEQYF	TGTGCCTGGAGTTGGGACAGGGCCAACGAGCAGTACTTC
many	TRBD2	TRBV27	TRBJ2-7	CASSSGGEQYF	TGTGCCAGCAGTTCGGGGGGGGAGCAGTACTTC
few	TRBD2	TRBV15	TRBJ2-3	CATSRVRSGGGFADTQYF	TGTGCCACCAGCAGAGTGAGAAGCGGCGGGGGTTTCGCAGATACGCAGTATTTT
few	-	TRBV25-1	TRBJ2-1	CASSDRVGYNEQFF	TGTGCCAGCAGTGACAGGGTGGGCTACAATGAGCAGTTCTTC
-	TRBD2	TRBV7-8	TRBJ2-5	CASSRMTGTTQETQYF	TGTGCCAGCAGCAGAATGACCGGGACTACACAAGAGACCCAGTACTTC
-	TRBD2	TRBV30	TRBJ2-1	CAWSVVGGLGLIKQFF	TGTGCCTGGAGTGTGGTTGGGGGACTAGGGCTGATCAAGCAGTTCTTC
-	-	TRBV5-5	TRBJ1-2	CASSLRVGQGIQFGYTF	TGTGCCAGCAGCTTGCGAGTGGGGCAGGGAATACAGTTTGGCTACACCTTC
-	-	TRBV6-6	TRBJ1-4	CASTDFPNGKLFF	TGTGCCAGCACGGACTTTCCGAATGGAAAACTGTTTTTT
-	TRBD2	TRBV7-7	TRBJ2-5	CASSQLAGSGETQYF	TGTGCTAGCAGCCAATTAGCGGGCTCGGGGGAGACCCAGTACTTC
-	-	TRBV7-2	TRBJ2-5	CASSLASTGQETQYF	TGTGCCAGCAGCTTAGCGTCGACGGGCCAAGAGACCCAGTACTTC
-	-	TRBV10-3	TRBJ2-1	CAISQQGSSGNEQFF	TGTGCCATCAGTCAACAGGGCTCCTCGGGCAATGAGCAGTTCTTC
once	-	TRBV7-3	TRBJ1-3	CASSLTAGNTIYF	TGTGCCAGCAGCTTAACAGCCGGAAACACCATATATTTT
-	-	TRBV9	TRBJ2-3	CASSALGRMDTDTQYF	TGTGCCAGCAGCGCCCTGGGGCGGATGGACACAGATACGCAGTATTTT
once	TRBD1	TRBV27	TRBJ1-1	CASSRQGANTEAFF	TGTGCCAGCAGTCGACAGGGGGCGAACACTGAAGCTTTCTTT
-	-	TRBV3-1/TRBV3-2	TRBJ2-3	CASTGETTTDTQYF	TGTGCCAGCACAGGGGAAACTACCACAGATACGCAGTATTTT
-	TRBD2	TRBV14	TRBJ2-1	CASSLRTSEHNEQFF	TGTGCCAGCAGCCTTAGGACTAGCGAGCACAATGAGCAGTTCTTC
-	-	TRBV28	TRBJ1-6	CASSPPNIGSNSPLHF	TGTGCCAGCAGCCCCCCGAACATAGGGAGTAATTCACCCCTCCACTTT
-	-	TRBV5-1	TRBJ2-1	CASSIEGAESDEQFF	TGCGCCAGCAGCATAGAGGGTGCGGAGAGCGATGAGCAGTTCTTC
-	TRBD1	TRBV15	TRBJ1-6	CATSPPWGTGSINSPLHF	TGTGCCACCAGCCCACCTTGGGGGACAGGGTCGATAAATTCACCCCTCCACTTT
few	-	TRBV30	TRBJ1-1	CAWSVRWTEAFF	TGTGCCTGGAGTGTACGGTGGACTGAAGCTTTCTTT
once	TRBD1	TRBV6-5	TRBJ2-7	CASSYGDRGKYEQYF	TGTGCCAGCAGTTACGGGGACAGGGGTAAATACGAGCAGTACTTC
-	TRBD1	TRBV4-1	TRBJ2-7	CASSLQGAYEQYF	TGCGCCAGCAGCCTCCAGGGGGCCTACGAGCAGTACTTC
-	TRBD1	TRBV19	TRBJ1-5	CATRTGSYSNQPQHF	TGTGCCACAAGGACAGGATCTTATAGCAATCAGCCCCAGCATTTT
many	-	TRBV7-9	TRBJ2-7	CASSATPVAGSYEQYF	TGTGCCAGCAGCGCCACGCCTGTGGCAGGGTCCTACGAGCAGTACTTC
-	TRBD1	TRBV24-1	TRBJ2-1	CATSDSNPGQFNNEQFF	TGTGCCACCAGTGATTCGAATCCGGGACAGTTTAACAATGAGCAGTTCTTC
-	TRBD2	TRBV10-3	TRBJ2-7	CAIKGGTSGYEQYF	TGTGCCATCAAAGGGGGGACTAGCGGGTACGAGCAGTACTTC
-	-	TRBV7-9	TRBJ2-7	CASSLVASSYEQYF	TGTGCCAGCAGCTTAGTGGCTTCCTCCTACGAGCAGTACTTC
-	-	TRBV28	TRBJ1-2	CASSTLNARGQINYGYTF	TGTGCCAGCAGCACACTAAACGCCAGGGGCCAAATCAACTATGGCTACACCTTC
-	TRBD1	TRBV6-5	TRBJ2-3	CASRQTGGWTDTQYF	TGTGCCAGCAGGCAAACAGGGGGATGGACAGATACGCAGTATTTT
-	TRBD2	TRBV5-1	TRBJ2-1	CASSFRGLAGLINEQFF	TGCGCCAGCAGCTTCCGCGGACTAGCGGGACTTATTAATGAGCAGTTCTTC
-	TRBD1	TRBV6-5	TRBJ2-2	CASSYRDRANTGELFF	TGTGCCAGCAGTTACCGGGACAGGGCGAACACCGGGGAGCTGTTTTTT
-	TRBD1	TRBV6-2/TRBV6-3	TRBJ2-7	CASSSHWTGLSSYEQYF	TGTGCCAGCAGTTCTCACTGGACAGGCCTGAGCTCCTACGAGCAGTACTTC
-	TRBD1	TRBV3-1/TRBV3-2	TRBJ2-4	CASSQGQPGTKNIQYF	TGTGCCAGCAGCCAGGGACAGCCGGGGACCAAAAACATTCAGTACTTC
-	TRBD2	TRBV7-3	TRBJ2-1	CASSLTGTSYNEQFF	TGTGCCAGCAGCTTGACCGGGACTAGCTACAATGAGCAGTTCTTC
-	TRBD1	TRBV3-1/TRBV3-2	TRBJ1-1	CASSQGGRGPNTEAFF	TGTGCCAGCAGCCAAGGTGGCAGGGGGCCGAACACTGAAGCTTTCTTT
once	-	TRBV21-1	TRBJ1-5	CASSKRGRGSSNQPQHF	TGTGCCAGCAGCAAAAGGGGGAGGGGCTCTAGCAATCAGCCCCAGCATTTT
-	-	TRBV27	TRBJ2-2	CASMGGPNTGELFF	TGTGCCAGCATGGGGGGGCCAAACACCGGGGAGCTGTTTTTT
-	TRBD1	TRBV11-2	TRBJ1-1	CASSLAGGNTEAFF	TGTGCCAGCAGCTTAGCAGGGGGCAACACTGAAGCTTTCTTT
-	TRBD1	TRBV6-1	TRBJ1-5	CASSEGTGGGQPQHF	TGTGCCAGCAGTGAGGGGACAGGGGGAGGTCAGCCCCAGCATTTT
-	-	TRBV3-1/TRBV3-2	TRBJ1-5	CASSQSLRDFLPQHF	TGTGCCAGCAGCCAGAGCTTGAGGGATTTTCTACCCCAGCATTTT
-	TRBD2	TRBV4-2	TRBJ2-4	CASSQESLAGGPLDKNIQYF	TGTGCCAGCAGCCAAGAATCGTTAGCGGGGGGGCCACTAGACAAAAACATTCAGTACTTC
-	TRBD1	TRBV5-1	TRBJ2-7	CASSPRPGTAYEQYF	TGCGCCAGCAGCCCAAGACCCGGGACAGCCTACGAGCAGTACTTC
-	-	TRBV6-2/TRBV6-3	TRBJ1-6	CASSYGNSPLHF	TGTGCCAGCAGTTACGGCAATTCACCCCTCCACTTT
once	TRBD2	TRBV15	TRBJ2-5	CATSRGGLAGSETQYF	TGTGCCACCAGCAGAGGAGGGCTAGCGGGAAGTGAGACCCAGTACTTC